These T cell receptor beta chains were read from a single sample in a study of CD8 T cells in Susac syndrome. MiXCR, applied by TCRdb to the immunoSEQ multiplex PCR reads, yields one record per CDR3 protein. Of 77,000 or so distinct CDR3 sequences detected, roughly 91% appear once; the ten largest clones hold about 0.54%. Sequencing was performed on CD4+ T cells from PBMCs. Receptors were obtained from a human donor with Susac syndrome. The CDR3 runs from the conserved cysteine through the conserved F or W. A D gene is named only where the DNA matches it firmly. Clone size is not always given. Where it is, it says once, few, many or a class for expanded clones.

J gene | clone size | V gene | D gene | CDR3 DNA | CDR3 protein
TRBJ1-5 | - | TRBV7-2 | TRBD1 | TGTGCCAGCAGCTCCTTGGACAGGGCGCCCCAGCATTTT | CASSSLDRAPQHF
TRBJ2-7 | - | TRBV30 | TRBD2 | TGTGCCTGGAAGGGTAAGCGGGAGGCTCCCTACGAGCAGTACTTC | CAWKGKREAPYEQYF
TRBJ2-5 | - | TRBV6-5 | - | TGTGCCAGCAGTTACCCACTTGGGTCCAGGGGGGGTGACCAAGAGACCCAGTACTTC | CASSYPLGSRGGDQETQYF
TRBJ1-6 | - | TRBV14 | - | TGTGCCAGCAGCCAGGGGAAGTACAATTCACCCCTCCACTTT | CASSQGKYNSPLHF
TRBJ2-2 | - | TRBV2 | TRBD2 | TGTGCCAGCAGTGCACGGGGGAGGGACACCGGGGAGCTGTTTTTT | CASSARGRDTGELFF
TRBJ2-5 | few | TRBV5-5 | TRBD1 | TGTGCCAGCAGCTTGGGTCAGGGGGCGAGGGAGACCCAGTACTTC | CASSLGQGARETQYF
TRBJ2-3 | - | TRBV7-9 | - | TGTGCCAGCAGCTACCAACACGGGGATACGCAGTATTTT | CASSYQHGDTQYF
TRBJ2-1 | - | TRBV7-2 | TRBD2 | TGTGCCAGCAGCTTAGCGGGCGGGAGGGCCGGGGATGAGCAGTTCTTC | CASSLAGGRAGDEQFF
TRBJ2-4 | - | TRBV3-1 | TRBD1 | TGTGCCAGCAGCCCCCGGGACAGAGCATCTCAGTACTTC | CASSPRDRASQYF
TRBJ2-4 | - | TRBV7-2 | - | TGTGCCAGCAGCCCTATCGAGGCAGGGATCGCCAAAAACATTCAGTACTTC | CASSPIEAGIAKNIQYF
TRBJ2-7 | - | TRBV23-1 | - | TGCGCCAGCAGTCAATTCGGGTCGAAGTACGGGGACGGCGGCTACGAGCAGTACTTC | CASSQFGSKYGDGGYEQYF
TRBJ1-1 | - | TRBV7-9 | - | TGTGCCAGCAGCTACCGGACGGTCTGGGACACTGAAGCTTTCTTT | CASSYRTVWDTEAFF
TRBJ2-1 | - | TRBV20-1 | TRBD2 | TGCAGTGCTAGAGGGCTCTCTAGCGGACAAATCTCCTACAATGAGCAGTTCTTC | CSARGLSSGQISYNEQFF
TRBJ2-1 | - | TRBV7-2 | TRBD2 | TGTGCCAGCAGTTTCCTAGCGGTGGTCTCCTACAATGAGCAGTTCTTC | CASSFLAVVSYNEQFF
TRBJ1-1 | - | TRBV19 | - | TGTGCCAGTAGGAGGGTAGGGAGTGTGAACACTGAAGCTTTCTTT | CASRRVGSVNTEAFF
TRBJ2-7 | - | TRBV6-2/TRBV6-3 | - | TGTGCCAGCAGTTACGGGACACCCCCCTACGAGCAGTACTTC | CASSYGTPPYEQYF
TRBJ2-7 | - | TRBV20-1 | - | TGCAGTCCCCGATCGGGAGTCAGAAACGAGCAGTACTTC | CSPRSGVRNEQYF
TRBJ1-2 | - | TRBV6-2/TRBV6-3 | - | TGTGCCAGCACCGCCGGACAACGAGCCTATGGCTACACCTTC | CASTAGQRAYGYTF
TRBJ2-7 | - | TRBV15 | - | TGTGCCACCAGCACCAGGAGCGAGCAGTACTTC | CATSTRSEQYF
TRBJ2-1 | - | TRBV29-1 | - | TGCAGCGTTGCGCCCCTCCTAGGAAAAAATGAGCAGTTCTTC | CSVAPLLGKNEQFF
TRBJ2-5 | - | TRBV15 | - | TGTGCCACCAGCAGAGCTCAGGCTCCCCAAGAGACCCAGTACTTC | CATSRAQAPQETQYF
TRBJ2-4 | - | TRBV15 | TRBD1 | TGTGCCACCAGCACGCCGGGACAGAGAAACATTCAGTACTTC | CATSTPGQRNIQYF
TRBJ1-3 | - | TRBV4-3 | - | TGCGCCAGCAGCCAAGGCCCGGGACCCACTGGAAACACCATATATTTT | CASSQGPGPTGNTIYF
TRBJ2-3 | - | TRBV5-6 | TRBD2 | TGTGCCAGCAGCTTCGGCGGCGGGAGCGCAGATACGCAGTATTTT | CASSFGGGSADTQYF
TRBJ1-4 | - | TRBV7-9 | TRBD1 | TGTGCCAGCAGCTTAGCCAGAGTCCGGGACAGAGGGGAAAAACTGTTTTTT | CASSLARVRDRGEKLFF
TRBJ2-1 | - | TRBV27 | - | TGTGCCAGCAGTTTTTCCCTAGAGTTGAAGCAGTTCTTC | CASSFSLELKQFF
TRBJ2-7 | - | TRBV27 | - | TGTGCCAGCAGCCTACAGGGGAGGCACGAGCAGTACTTC | CASSLQGRHEQYF
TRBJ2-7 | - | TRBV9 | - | TGTGCCAGCAGCGTCGGTAGGGCTGGCGAGCAGTACTTC | CASSVGRAGEQYF
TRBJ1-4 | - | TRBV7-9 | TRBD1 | TGTGCCAGCAGCAAAGGGCAGGGGGCGAATGAAAAACTGTTTTTT | CASSKGQGANEKLFF
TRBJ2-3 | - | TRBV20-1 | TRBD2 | TGCAGTGCTAGACGCGGGGTGGCTAGCGGCGCAGATACGCAGTATTTT | CSARRGVASGADTQYF
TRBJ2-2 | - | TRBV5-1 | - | TGCGCCAGCAGCGGACTACAGAACACCGGGGAGCTGTTTTTT | CASSGLQNTGELFF
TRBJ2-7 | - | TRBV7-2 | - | TGTGCCAGCAGTCGAATTTCTACCTACGAGCAGTACTTC | CASSRISTYEQYF
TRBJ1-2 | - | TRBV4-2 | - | TGTGCCAGCAGGGCGAACTCAGGAGGCTACACCTTC | CASRANSGGYTF
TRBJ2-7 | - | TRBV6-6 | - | TGTGCCAGCAGTTACTCGGGGGACGAGCAGTACTTC | CASSYSGDEQYF
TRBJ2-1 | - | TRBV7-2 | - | TGTGCCAGCAGCCCGGACTGGAGCTCCTACAATGAGCAGTTCTTC | CASSPDWSSYNEQFF
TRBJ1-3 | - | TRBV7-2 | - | TGTGCCAGCAGCCCCCAACAGGGCGGTGGAAACACCATATATTTT | CASSPQQGGGNTIYF
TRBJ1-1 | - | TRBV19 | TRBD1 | TGTGCCAGCAGGGACAGGAACACTGAAGCTTTCTTT | CASRDRNTEAFF
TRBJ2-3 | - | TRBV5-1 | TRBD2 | TGCGCCAGCAGCTTGGGGACTAGGACAGATACGCAGTATTTT | CASSLGTRTDTQYF
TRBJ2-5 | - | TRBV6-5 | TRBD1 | TGTGCCAGCAGTTACCAAACCCCAGGGGGAGCCTCTAAGGCCCAGTACTTC | CASSYQTPGGASKAQYF
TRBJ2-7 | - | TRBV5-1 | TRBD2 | TGCGCCAGCAGCTTGGGACTAGCGGGGGCTTCAGGCGAGCAGTACTTC | CASSLGLAGASGEQYF
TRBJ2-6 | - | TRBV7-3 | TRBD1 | TGTGCCAGCAGCGCCAGCGGACAGGCTCCTGGGGCCAACGTCCTGACTTTC | CASSASGQAPGANVLTF
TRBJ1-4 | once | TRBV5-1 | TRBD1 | TGCGCCAGCAGCTTGGAGGGACAGGGGTTTGAAAAACTGTTTTTT | CASSLEGQGFEKLFF
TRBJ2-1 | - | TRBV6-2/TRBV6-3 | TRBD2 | TGTGCCAGTGATAAGACTAGCGGGAGGCTCAATGAGCAGTTCTTC | CASDKTSGRLNEQFF
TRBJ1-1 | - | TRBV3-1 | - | TGTGCCAGCAGCCAAGGGTATATGAACACTGAAGCTTTCTTT | CASSQGYMNTEAFF
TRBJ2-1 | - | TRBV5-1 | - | TGCGCCAGCAGCTTGGTACAGGGAGTCAATGAGCAGTTCTTC | CASSLVQGVNEQFF
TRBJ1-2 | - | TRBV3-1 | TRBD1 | TGTGCCAGCAGCTCCGGGACAGGGGATTATGGCTACACCTTC | CASSSGTGDYGYTF
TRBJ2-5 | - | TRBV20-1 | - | TGCAGTGCTTGGGACGGGGAAGGGGGAGAGACCCAGTACTTC | CSAWDGEGGETQYF
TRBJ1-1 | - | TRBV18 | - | TGTGCCAGCTCACCACGGGACCTCCCATCTGAAGCTTTCTTT | CASSPRDLPSEAFF
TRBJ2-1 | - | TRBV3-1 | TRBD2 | TGTGCCAGCAGCCACCGACTAGCCAAATCTTCCAATGAGCAGTTCTTC | CASSHRLAKSSNEQFF
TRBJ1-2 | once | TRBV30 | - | TGTGCCTGGATCGGGGGTCCCCTTGGTGGCTACACCTTC | CAWIGGPLGGYTF
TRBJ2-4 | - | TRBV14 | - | TGTGCCAGCAGCCATTTACAAAACATTCAGTACTTC | CASSHLQNIQYF
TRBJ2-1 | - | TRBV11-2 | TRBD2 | TGTGCCAGCAGCCCGCCAGGCGGGGGACTCAATGAGCAGTTCTTC | CASSPPGGGLNEQFF
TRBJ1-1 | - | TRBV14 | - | TGTGCCAGCAGCAGAGCGGGAATGAACACTGAAGCTTTCTTT | CASSRAGMNTEAFF
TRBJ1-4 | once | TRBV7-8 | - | TGTGCCAGCAGACCCGGGACGGTTAATGAAAAACTGTTTTTT | CASRPGTVNEKLFF